The present entry profiles one T cell receptor (beta chain) with its context. The target of this receptor is not known. Base qualities are not provided; no much larger clone lies one nucleotide away. This record comes from a study of T cell changes during pregnancy in multiple sclerosis (dated by TCRdb to about 2019). About the study as a whole: Changes in the T cell repertoire over the course of pregnancy were examined in this study in women with multiple sclerosis.

Receptor libraries were prepared by the immunoSEQ multiplex PCR assay. TCRdb limited this immuneACCESS table to in-frame rearrangements with V and J called. A share of clones is missing; checked studies link under half to unresolved V genes, and the rest is unexplained. A total of about 71,000 clones appear in this sample, around 94% of them only once. The ten largest account for roughly 1.2% of the sample. Sample: peripheral blood, taken in the third trimester of pregnancy. The sequence was obtained from a female donor with multiple sclerosis, enrolled in a pregnancy study.

The CDR3 reads CASSETGGWSNQPQHF. The DNA sequence reads TGTGCCAGCAGTGAGACAGGGGGCTGGAGCAATCAGCCCCAGCATTTT. Recombination joined TRBV6-1 with TRBJ1-5; TRBD1 matches 10 bases in the middle. The CDR3 sequence holds 16 residues, the cysteine and phenylalanine included. Only the CDR3 region is kept as DNA, spanning 48 bases read in frame from base 1. Relative to germline, V is missing 3 bases and J is missing 1 base, with 3 bases of the junction outside any gene match. The germline V gene sets CDR1 to MNHNS and CDR2 to SASEGT.